Below, one T cell receptor (beta chain) is given with its context. The sample originates from a study of cytomegalovirus exposure and HLA in healthy donors. PCR primers comprised 60 Vbeta and 13 Jbeta primers. Produced via immunoSEQ multiplex PCR; TCRdb's table is partial and in-frame only. The data contain 100,000 to 150,000 clones, around 79% of them singletons. The clonotype originates from a middle-aged woman in good health and CMV-seronegative. The sequenced sample consisted of PBMCs.

Here the CDR3 reads CASSLGAGTSYEQYF. CDR3 nucleotides: TGTGCCAGCAGCCTGGGAGCGGGAACCTCCTACGAGCAGTACTTC. The chain couples TRBV7-3 to TRBJ2-7, with TRBD2 identical over 7 bases. CDR3 length: 15 amino acids. V gave up 5 bases and J gave up 0 bases; unmatched junction bases: 7. Germline V gene sequence: CDR1 SGHTA, CDR2 FQGTGA.